Listed below are T cell receptor beta chains from one sample, sequenced in a study of blood T cell repertoires in COVID-19. The data were produced by immunoSEQ multiplex PCR, yet TCRdb's version contains in-frame clones alone and is incomplete. The profile covers about 250,000 clones, with approximately 90% appearing a single time and around 0.8% taken by the ten largest. Sequences were obtained from peripheral blood. These TCRs come from a young man with acute or convalescent COVID-19. Each CDR3 is given with its conserved first and last residue. Each record gives: V gene, clone size, D gene, J gene, CDR3 DNA, CDR3 protein. A D gene is named only where the DNA matches it firmly. Clone size is given for some rows only: seen once, a few or many times, or a class if the clone is expanded.

v_gene: TRBV3-1/TRBV3-2
abundance: .
d_gene: .
j_gene: TRBJ2-7
CDR3nt: TGTGCCAGCAGCCAATACAGGTCCCACGAGCAGTACTTC
CDR3aa: CASSQYRSHEQYF

v_gene: TRBV4-1
abundance: once
d_gene: TRBD2
j_gene: TRBJ2-7
CDR3nt: TGCGCCAGCAGCCAGACTTCTAGCGGGAGGGCCTCCTACGAGCAGTACTTC
CDR3aa: CASSQTSSGRASYEQYF

v_gene: TRBV11-1
abundance: .
d_gene: .
j_gene: TRBJ1-1
CDR3nt: TGTGCCAGCAGCTTAGTCGGACAGTTAGAAGCTTTCTTT
CDR3aa: CASSLVGQLEAFF

v_gene: TRBV7-2
abundance: few
d_gene: .
j_gene: TRBJ1-6
CDR3nt: TGTGCCAGCAGCTCCCAGGTTTCCCTCCACTTT
CDR3aa: CASSSQVSLHF

v_gene: TRBV30
abundance: .
d_gene: TRBD1
j_gene: TRBJ1-1
CDR3nt: TGTGCCTGGAAGGGACAGGGACGGAACACTGAAGCTTTCTTT
CDR3aa: CAWKGQGRNTEAFF

v_gene: TRBV28
abundance: .
d_gene: .
j_gene: TRBJ2-7
CDR3nt: TGTGCCAGCAGTTCGACAGGTGAACTCCACGAGCAGTACTTC
CDR3aa: CASSSTGELHEQYF

v_gene: TRBV5-4
abundance: .
d_gene: .
j_gene: TRBJ2-1
CDR3nt: TGTGCCAGCAGTACGACGGTAGCGGCAAAGAATACAGGGGGGGAGTTCTTC
CDR3aa: CASSTTVAAKNTGGEFF

v_gene: TRBV30
abundance: .
d_gene: TRBD1
j_gene: TRBJ1-2
CDR3nt: TGTGCCTGGAACGGACAGGGGGCGGGGGGCTACACCTTC
CDR3aa: CAWNGQGAGGYTF

v_gene: TRBV5-1
abundance: .
d_gene: TRBD1
j_gene: TRBJ1-3
CDR3nt: TGCGCCAGCAGCTCATCGGGACAGAATGGAAACACCATATATTTT
CDR3aa: CASSSSGQNGNTIYF

v_gene: TRBV30
abundance: once
d_gene: TRBD1
j_gene: TRBJ2-1
CDR3nt: TGTGCCTGTGCGGGACAGGGATGGAATGAGCAGTTCTTC
CDR3aa: CACAGQGWNEQFF

v_gene: TRBV27
abundance: .
d_gene: .
j_gene: TRBJ2-1
CDR3nt: TGTGCCAGCAGTGTGAGACCTAGCGCCTTCTCCTACAATGAGCAGTTCTTC
CDR3aa: CASSVRPSAFSYNEQFF

v_gene: TRBV4-1
abundance: .
d_gene: .
j_gene: TRBJ2-3
CDR3nt: TGCGCCAGCAGCCAACCTTTAGGGACTGATCATAGGTATTTT
CDR3aa: CASSQPLGTDHRYF